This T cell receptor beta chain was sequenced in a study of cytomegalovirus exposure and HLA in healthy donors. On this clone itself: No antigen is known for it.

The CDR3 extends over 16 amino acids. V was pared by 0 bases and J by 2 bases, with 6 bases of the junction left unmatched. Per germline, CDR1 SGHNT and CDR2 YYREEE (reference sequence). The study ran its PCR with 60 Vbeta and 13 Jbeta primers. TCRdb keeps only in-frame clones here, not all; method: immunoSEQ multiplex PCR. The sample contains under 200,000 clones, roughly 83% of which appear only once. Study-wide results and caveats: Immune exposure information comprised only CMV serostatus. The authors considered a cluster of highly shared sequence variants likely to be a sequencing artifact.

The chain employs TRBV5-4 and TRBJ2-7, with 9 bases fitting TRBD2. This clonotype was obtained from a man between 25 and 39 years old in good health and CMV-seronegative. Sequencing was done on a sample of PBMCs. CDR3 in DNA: TGTGCCAGCAGCTTGGATTTAGCTAGCGGGGCCTACGAGCAGTACTTC. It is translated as CASSLDLASGAYEQYF.